Each of the 21 T cell receptor beta chains below was sequenced from the same sample in a study of blood T cell repertoires in COVID-19. Here immunoSEQ multiplex PCR was the method, and the copy in TCRdb shows in-frame clones only, minus some. The table shows roughly 410,000 clones, with around 87% occurring only once. The sequenced material came from peripheral blood. The receptors here all came from a woman aged 60-75 years with COVID-19, enrolled during active disease.

The chain uses TRBV7-9 and TRBJ1-4; 8 bases map to TRBD1. CDR1 and CDR2 from the germline V gene are SEHNR and FQNEAQ (reference sequence). The CDR3 runs to 17 residues. The V and J ends lost 0 bases and 8 bases, in that order; junction bases with no gene match: 11. CDR3 protein: CASSLALTTGAWEKLFF. The DNA for the CDR3 is TGTGCCAGCAGCTTAGCACTGACGACAGGGGCCTGGGAAAAACTGTTTTTT.

In its sample, this clone was seen a few times. V is TRBV5-8 and J is TRBJ2-2, with TRBD2 matching 11 bases. The J segment lost 4 bases and the V segment lost 4 bases, leaving 6 bases of the junction unmatched. Per germline, CDR1 SGHTS and CDR2 YDEGEE. This CDR3 spans 16 amino acids. The CDR3 is CASSRRTSGRTGELFF. CDR3 sequence (DNA): TGTGCCAGCAGCCGACGGACTAGCGGGCGCACCGGGGAGCTGTTTTTT.

The J gene is TRBJ2-5, the V gene TRBV25-1, with D perhaps TRBD1 (6 bases). The germline V and J ends were trimmed by 2 bases and 1 base, with 11 bases remaining between them. Looked up from germline, CDR1 is MGHDK and CDR2 is SYGVNS. The CDR3 is 15 amino acids. The CDR3 sequence: CASSEAGVVQETQYF. The CDR3 nucleotides read TGTGCCAGCAGTGAAGCAGGGGTAGTCCAAGAGACCCAGTACTTC.

This chain uses TRBV5-1 with TRBJ2-4, with 7 bases identical to TRBD1. The CDR3 totals 17 residues. V trimming: 0 bases; J trimming: 0 bases; junction bases outside the gene matches: 6. Germline values: CDR1 SGHRS, CDR2 YFSETQ. For the CDR3, the DNA is TGCGCCAGCAGCTTGGGGGGGACAGTGCGAGCCAAAAACATTCAGTACTTC. This gives the protein CASSLGGTVRAKNIQYF.

The chain has TRBV28 and TRBJ2-7; TRBD1 agrees at 8 bases. J gave up 2 bases and V 4 bases, and 7 bases lay outside the gene matches. This CDR3 region has 15 residues. The germline gives CDR1 MDHEN, CDR2 SYDVKM. Here the CDR3 reads CASSSPGQGPYEQYF. CDR3 nucleotide sequence: TGTGCCAGCAGTTCCCCCGGACAGGGTCCCTACGAGCAGTACTTC.

The gene calls are TRBV18 and TRBJ1-6, with 8 positions matching TRBD1. Germline-derived CDR1 and CDR2 are KGHSH and LQKENI. The CDR3 sequence is 15 residues long. V shed 3 bases and J 3 bases; nucleotides not matched to a gene: 1. CDR3 sequence: CASSPGTGYNSPLHF. The CDR3 nucleotides read TGTGCCAGCTCACCTGGGACAGGCTATAATTCACCCCTCCACTTT. Full variable domain (missing parts from reference TRBV18 and TRBJ1-6): NAGVMQNPRHLVRRRGQEARLRCSPMKGHSHVYWYRQLPEEGLKFMVYLQKENIIDESGMPKERFSAEFPKEGPSILRIQQVVRGDSAAYFCASSPGTGYNSPLHFGNGTRLTVT.

CDR3 residues: CASSERRGNNQPQHF. In DNA, the CDR3 is TGTGCCAGCAGTGAAAGGCGCGGGAACAATCAGCCCCAGCATTTT. The chain employs TRBV2 and TRBJ1-5; the D is unclear. With 2 bases removed from V and 3 bases from J, the gap between germline ends came to 11 bases. The CDR3 contains 15 residues. CDR1 is SNHLY and CDR2 is FYNNEI in the germline V gene.

The chain recombines TRBV5-1 with TRBJ2-3, with 10 bases fitting TRBD2. The J segment lost 2 bases and the V segment lost 0 bases, leaving 6 bases of the junction unmatched. Germline V gene data show CDR1 as SGHRS and CDR2 as YFSETQ. The CDR3 loop spans 17 amino acids. Here the CDR3 reads CASSLGGLAGATDTQYF. The CDR3 DNA reads TGCGCCAGCAGCTTGGGTGGTCTAGCGGGGGCCACAGATACGCAGTATTTT. Complete variable domain (other parts from reference TRBV5-1 and TRBJ2-3): KAGVTQTPRYLIKTRGQQVTLSCSPISGHRSVSWYQQTPGQGLQFLFEYFSETQRNKGNFPGRFSGRQFSNSRSEMNVSTLELGDSALYLCASSLGGLAGATDTQYFGPGTRLTVL.

The V gene is TRBV19, the J gene TRBJ1-5; D ambiguous. Between the trimmed V and J ends, which lost 0 bases and 7 bases, there was a span of 4 bases. This CDR3 is 12 amino acids long. Germline CDR1 and CDR2: LNHDA and SQIVND (reference sequence). The CDR3: CASSIDQQPQHF. Written as DNA, the CDR3 is TGTGCCAGTAGTATAGATCAACAGCCCCAGCATTTT.

V gene TRBV24-1 combines with J gene TRBJ2-3, with TRBD2 as a possible D gene (6 bases). Per germline, CDR1 KGHDR and CDR2 SFDVKD. The V end was cut by 2 bases, the J end by 3 bases, with 14 bases between. This CDR3 contains 16 residues. CDR3 sequence: CATSDSSAWRTDTQYF. The CDR3 DNA reads as TGTGCCACCAGTGATTCTAGCGCTTGGAGAACAGATACGCAGTATTTT.

This clone was picked up one time. The chain links TRBV6-5 to TRBJ1-1; 8 bases are shared with TRBD1. Unmatched junction bases numbered 5, after V lost 6 bases and J lost 2 bases. The germline CDR1 and CDR2 sequences are MNHEY and SVGAGI. This CDR3 region has 14 residues. The CDR3 DNA sequence: TGTGCCAGCAGAGTTTCAGGGGGCAACACTGAAGCTTTCTTT. This gives the protein CASRVSGGNTEAFF.

V and J are TRBV19 and TRBJ2-1, with 11 bases matching TRBD2. J gave up 6 bases and V 5 bases, and 9 bases lay outside the gene matches. The CDR3 totals 16 residues. Germline V lookup: CDR1 LNHDA, CDR2 SQIVND (reference sequence). CDR3 amino acids: CASSAARGTSGNEQFF. CDR3 DNA: TGTGCCAGTAGTGCGGCAAGGGGGACTAGCGGCAATGAGCAGTTCTTC.

The chain has TRBV12-3 or TRBV12-4 and TRBJ2-1; D remains unclear. Trimming pared 7 bases from V and 4 bases from J, leaving 8 bases between. This CDR3 contains 12 residues. CDR3 protein: CASTPGYNEQFF. In DNA form, the CDR3 reads TGTGCCAGCACACCCGGTTACAATGAGCAGTTCTTC.

This chain uses TRBV4-1 with TRBJ2-3; 12 bases fit TRBD2. V shed 3 bases and J 5 bases; nucleotides not matched to a gene: 6. Per the germline V gene, CDR1 is MGHRA and CDR2 is YSYEKL. The length of the CDR3 is 16 residues. For the CDR3, the DNA is TGCGCCAGCAGCCAGTATGCTAGCGGGGGGGGAGATACGCAGTATTTT. Translated: CASSQYASGGGDTQYF.

The V call is TRBV6-5, the J call TRBJ1-2, with D unresolved. The CDR3 totals 15 residues. Germline V gene data show CDR1 as MNHEY and CDR2 as SVGAGI. Trimming removed 0 bases from V and 4 bases from J, with 12 bases in between. The CDR3 protein is CASSYSLQWSYGYTF. CDR3 DNA: TGTGCCAGCAGTTACTCGCTGCAGTGGTCCTATGGCTACACCTTC.

The chain couples TRBV30 to TRBJ1-6; TRBD1 might be the D (6 bases). Trimming took off 0 bases at V and 7 bases at J, with 10 bases between the two ends. The germline V gene encodes CDR1 GTSNPN and CDR2 SVGIG (reference sequence). The CDR3 spans 14 residues. The CDR3 loop is CAWSVHRDNSPLHF. The CDR3 DNA sequence: TGTGCCTGGAGTGTTCACAGGGACAATTCACCCCTCCACTTT.

The chain links TRBV29-1 to TRBJ2-7; no firm D call. This CDR3 has 12 residues. Germline V gene sequence: CDR1 SQVTM, CDR2 ANQGSEA. The V end was cut by 3 bases, the J end by 3 bases, with 9 bases between. The CDR3 DNA reads TGCAGCGTTGATGGCAGAAACTACGAGCAGTACTTC. Its protein is CSVDGRNYEQYF.

About this clone itself: Other DNA sequences in this specimen translate into the identical CDR3. This chain uses TRBV19 with TRBJ2-1, with 8 bases lining up with TRBD1. V lost 6 bases to trimming and J lost 6 bases; unmatched junction nucleotides: 4. The CDR3 is made up of 13 amino acids. Germline V gives CDR1 LNHDA, CDR2 SQIVND (reference sequence). CDR3 protein: CASSRGLGNEQFF. The CDR3 DNA is TGTGCCAGTAGCAGGGGGCTTGGCAATGAGCAGTTCTTC.

The gene calls are TRBV7-8 and TRBJ2-7, with unresolved D. V lost 5 bases and J lost 5, with 10 bases in between. This CDR3 has 12 amino acids. Per the germline V gene, CDR1 is SGHVS and CDR2 is FQNEAQ. The DNA for the CDR3 is TGTGCCAGCAGCCCCTCCCCCGACGAGCAGTACTTC. It encodes CASSPSPDEQYF. The variable domain in full, with the rest retrieved from reference TRBV7-8 and TRBJ2-7, is GAGVSQSPRYKVAKRGQDVALRCDPISGHVSLFWYQQALGQGPEFLTYFQNEAQLDKSGLPSDRFFAERPEGSVSTLKIQRTQQEDSAVYLCASSPSPDEQYFGPGTRLTVT.

The CDR3 DNA reads as TGTGCCAGCAGCTTTTGGACAGAGGAGGAAAAACTGTTTTTT. It specifies CASSFWTEEEKLFF. V usage is TRBV7-8 and J usage is TRBJ1-4, with D perhaps matching TRBD1 (6 bases). Trimming removed 3 bases at V and 8 bases at J, with 13 bases between. Per germline, CDR1 SGHVS and CDR2 FQNEAQ. This CDR3 has 14 amino acids.

This sequence joins TRBV2 and TRBJ1-2; 10 bases are a match to TRBD1. Germline values: CDR1 SNHLY, CDR2 FYNNEI. The length of the CDR3 is 14 residues. With V trimmed by 4 bases and J by 4 bases, 3 bases remained unmatched. Here the CDR3 reads CASSGTGGSYGYTF. As DNA, the CDR3 is TGTGCCAGCAGTGGGACAGGGGGAAGCTATGGCTACACCTTC.